A single TCR beta chain is shown here with its context. What it binds is unknown. Germline V gene data show CDR1 as SEHNR and CDR2 as FQNEAQ (reference sequence). The CDR3 has 16 amino acids. Beta-chain TCR cDNA was generated via 5'RACE template switching with UMIs. TCRdb reanalyzed the 5' RACE reads and collapses them to one entry per CDR3 protein, without DNA. The sample is made up of 500,000 to 700,000 distinct CDR3 sequences, and the top ten hold less than 4.5% of it. This sample is part of a study of T cells expressing NK-cell markers. Points from the study as a whole: Dominant NKG2C+ clonotype frequencies of roughly 1.0-7.5% of CD8+ T cells were measured in over 5 donors. Certain NKG2C+ T cell clones were expanded, and their HCMV specificity remained unclear.

This TCR was recovered from a man aged 18 to 35 in good health. The V call is TRBV7-9, the J call TRBJ2-7; the TCRdb call, TRBD1, lacks DNA for checking. Input material: blood T cells: a sorted CD56 or NKG2C T cell subset, CD4+ or CD8+ T cells, or bulk PBMC T cells (not recorded which). The CDR3 loop is CASSSPGRTGGYEQYF.